The 7 T cell receptor beta chains presented below share a single source sample, sequenced in a study of early T cells in non-severe SARS-CoV-2 infection. Each CDR3 protein is one row after TCRdb ran MiXCR on the 5' RACE reads. The table includes 75,000 to 100,000 distinct CDR3 sequences, roughly 13% detected once. Sequences were obtained from whole blood. Source of these receptors: an adult who was a healthcare worker with PCR-confirmed SARS-CoV-2 infection or an uninfected control (not recorded which).

The V and J genes are TRBV5-1 and TRBJ2-2, with TRBD1 as a possible D gene (5 bases). Trimming cost V 7 bases and J 0 bases, with 7 bases left between them. Germline assignment: CDR1 SGHRS and CDR2 YFSETQ. The CDR3 is made up of 13 amino acids. The CDR3 DNA reads TGCGCCAGCTACAGGACGAACACCGGGGAGCTGTTTTTT. Translated, it gives CASYRTNTGELFF.

In this sample, this clonotype turned up a few times. V is TRBV30 and J is TRBJ2-3, with D uncertain. The CDR3 loop spans 13 amino acids. The germline gives CDR1 GTSNPN, CDR2 SVGIG (reference sequence). The ends were cut back, 3 bases at V and 6 bases at J, with 13 bases in the middle. The CDR3 DNA follows: TGTGCCTGGAGCAGGAATATCGATGATACGCAGTATTTT. Its protein is CAWSRNIDDTQYF.

This clonotype was seen more than once but under ten times. The rearrangement links TRBV11-2 to TRBJ2-4, with D uncertain. CDR1 and CDR2 (germline): SGHAT, FQNNGV. The CDR3 length is 12 residues. Trimming removed 0 bases at V and 10 bases at J, with 7 bases between. CDR3 bases: TGTGCCAGCAGCTTAGATTATGCGATTCAGTACTTC. The encoded protein is CASSLDYAIQYF.

The chain has TRBV7-9 and TRBJ2-5, with 10 bases that match TRBD2. V trimming: 5 bases; J trimming: 5 bases; junction bases outside the gene matches: 5. Germline V gene lookup returns CDR1 SEHNR and CDR2 FQNEAQ (reference sequence). This CDR3 is built from 14 residues. As DNA, the CDR3 is TGTGCCAGCAGCCAGGGACTAGCGTGGGAGACCCAGTACTTC. Translating it yields CASSQGLAWETQYF.

The table lists this clonotype with many counts. This chain connects TRBV13 to TRBJ2-7; a possible D gene is TRBD1 (6 bases). Per the germline V gene, CDR1 is PRHDT and CDR2 is FYEKMQ (reference sequence). The CDR3 has 13 residues. Trimming shortened V by 5 bases and J by 2 bases, and 10 bases separated the two germline ends. The CDR3 spells CASSRRGAYEQYF. In nucleotides, the CDR3 is TGTGCCAGCAGCCGCAGGGGAGCCTACGAGCAGTACTTC.

This clonotype was detected ten times or more. This chain uses TRBV6-2 or TRBV6-3 with TRBJ2-7; D may be TRBD1 or TRBD2 (5 bases each). The CDR3 sequence is 12 residues long. V gave up 5 bases and J gave up 1 base, with 6 bases separating them. From germline, CDR1 is MNHEY and CDR2 SVGEGT. For the CDR3, the DNA is TGTGCCAGCAGTGGGGGATCCTACGAGCAGTACTTC. Protein sequence: CASSGGSYEQYF.

As regards this clonotype: A read error may produce the germline difference seen at one junction end. The chain couples TRBV11-3 to TRBJ2-1; TRBD1 agrees at 7 bases. Germline V gene data show CDR1 as SGHNT and CDR2 as YENEEA. The CDR3 is 15 residues long. The CDR3 nucleotides are TGTGCCAGCAGCCCGGGACAGTACTCCGACAATGAGCAGTTCTTC. This translates into CASSPGQYSDNEQFF.